The clone carrying this TCR beta chain showed up just a few times. The data originate from a study of T cells in Graves' hyperthyroidism and ophthalmopathy. Authors of the study amplified TCR beta CDR3 regions from RNA transcripts. RT-PCR in the first round (using the HTBI primer set) targeted the TCR CDR3. One entry per CDR3 protein results from TCRdb running MiXCR on the multiplex PCR reads. The sample has around 760,000 distinct CDR3 sequences, 35% seen once. The sequenced sample was blood. The sequence was obtained from a woman between 40 and 50 years old with Graves' hyperthyroidism.

CDR3 in amino acids: CASSLEQGLGGNYGYTF. The CDR3 DNA reads as TGTGCCAGCAGCTTGGAGCAGGGTCTGGGTGGTAACTATGGCTACACCTTC. This chain uses TRBV7-3 with TRBJ1-2; D might be TRBD1 (5 bases). Trimming cost V 3 bases and J 1 base, with 18 bases left between them. Germline V gene sequence: CDR1 SGHTA, CDR2 FQGTGA. The CDR3 contains 17 residues.